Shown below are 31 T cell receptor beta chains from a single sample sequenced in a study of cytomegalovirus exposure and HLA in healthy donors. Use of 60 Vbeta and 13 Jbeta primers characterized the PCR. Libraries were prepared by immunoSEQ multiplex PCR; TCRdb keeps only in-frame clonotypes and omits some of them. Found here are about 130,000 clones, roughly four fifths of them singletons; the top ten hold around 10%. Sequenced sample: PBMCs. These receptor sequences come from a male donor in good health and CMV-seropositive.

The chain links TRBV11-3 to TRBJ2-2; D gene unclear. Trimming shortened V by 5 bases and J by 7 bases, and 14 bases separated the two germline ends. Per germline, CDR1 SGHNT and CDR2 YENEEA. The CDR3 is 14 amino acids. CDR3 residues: CASSPNLLSGELFF. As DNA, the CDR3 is TGTGCCAGCAGCCCTAACCTTCTGAGCGGGGAGCTGTTTTTT.

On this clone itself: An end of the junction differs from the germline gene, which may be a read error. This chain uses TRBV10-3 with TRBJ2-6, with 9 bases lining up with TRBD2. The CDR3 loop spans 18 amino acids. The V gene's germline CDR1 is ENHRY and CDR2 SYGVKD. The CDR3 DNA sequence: TGTGCCATCAGGCGACTAGCGGATTCGGTCTCTGGGGCCAACGGCCTGACTTTC. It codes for CAIRRLADSVSGANGLTF.

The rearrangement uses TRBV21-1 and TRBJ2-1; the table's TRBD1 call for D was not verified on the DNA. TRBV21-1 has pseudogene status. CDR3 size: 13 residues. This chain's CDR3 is CASSRGQGNEQFF. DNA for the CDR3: TGTGCCAGCAGCAGAGGACAGGGCAATGAGCAGTTCTTC.

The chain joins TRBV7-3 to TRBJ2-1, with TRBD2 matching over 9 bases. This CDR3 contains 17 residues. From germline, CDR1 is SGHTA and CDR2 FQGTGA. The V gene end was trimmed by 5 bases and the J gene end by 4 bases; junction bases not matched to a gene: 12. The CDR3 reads CASSLRPGTSQYNEQFF. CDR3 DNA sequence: TGTGCCAGCAGCCTTAGACCCGGGACTAGCCAATACAATGAGCAGTTCTTC.

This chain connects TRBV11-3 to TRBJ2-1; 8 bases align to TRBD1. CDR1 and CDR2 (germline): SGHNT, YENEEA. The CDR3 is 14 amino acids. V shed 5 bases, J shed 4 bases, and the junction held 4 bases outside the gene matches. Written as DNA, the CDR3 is TGTGCCAGCAGCCTAGGACAGGGTTACAATGAGCAGTTCTTC. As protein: CASSLGQGYNEQFF.

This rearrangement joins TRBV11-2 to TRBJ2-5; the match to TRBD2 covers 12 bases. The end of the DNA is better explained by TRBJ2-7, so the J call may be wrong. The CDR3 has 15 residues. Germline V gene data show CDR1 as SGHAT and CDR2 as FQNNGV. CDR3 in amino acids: CASSAGLAGPYEQYF. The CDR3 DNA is TGTGCCAGCAGCGCGGGACTAGCGGGCCCCTACGAGCAGTACTTC.

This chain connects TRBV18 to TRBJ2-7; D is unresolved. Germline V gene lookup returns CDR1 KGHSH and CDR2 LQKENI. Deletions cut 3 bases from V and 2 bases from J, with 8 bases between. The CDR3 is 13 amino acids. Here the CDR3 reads CASSPLTTYEQYF. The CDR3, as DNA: TGTGCCAGCTCACCTCTGACAACCTACGAGCAGTACTTC.

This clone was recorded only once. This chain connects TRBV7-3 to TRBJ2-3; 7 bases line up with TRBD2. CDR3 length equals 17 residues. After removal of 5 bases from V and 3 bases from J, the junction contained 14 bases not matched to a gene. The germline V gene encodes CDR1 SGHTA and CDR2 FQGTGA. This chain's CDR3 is CASSDNTREDPTDTQYF. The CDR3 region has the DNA TGTGCCAGCAGCGATAACACCCGGGAGGACCCGACAGATACGCAGTATTTT.

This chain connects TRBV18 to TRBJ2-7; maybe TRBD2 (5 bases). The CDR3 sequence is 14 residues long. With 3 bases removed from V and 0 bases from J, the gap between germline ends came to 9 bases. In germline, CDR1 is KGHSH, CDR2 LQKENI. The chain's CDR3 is CASSPSGSSYEQYF. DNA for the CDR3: TGTGCCAGCTCACCGAGCGGAAGCTCCTACGAGCAGTACTTC.

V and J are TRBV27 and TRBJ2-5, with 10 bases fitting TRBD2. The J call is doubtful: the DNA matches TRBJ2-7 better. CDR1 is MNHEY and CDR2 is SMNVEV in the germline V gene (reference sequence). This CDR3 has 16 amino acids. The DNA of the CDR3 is TGTGCCAGCAGACTATCGGGACTAGCGAGCTCCTACGAGCAGTACTTC. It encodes CASRLSGLASSYEQYF.

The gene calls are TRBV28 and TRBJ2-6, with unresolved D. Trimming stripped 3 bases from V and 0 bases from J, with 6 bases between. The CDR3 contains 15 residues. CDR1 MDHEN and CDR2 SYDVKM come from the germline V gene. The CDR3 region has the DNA TGTGCCAGCAGTTTCATCGGCTCTGGGGCCAACGTCCTGACTTTC. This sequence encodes CASSFIGSGANVLTF.

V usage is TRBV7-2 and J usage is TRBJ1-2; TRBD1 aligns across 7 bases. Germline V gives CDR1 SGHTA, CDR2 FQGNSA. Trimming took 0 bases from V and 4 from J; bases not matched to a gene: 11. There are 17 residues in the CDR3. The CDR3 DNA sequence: TGTGCCAGCAGCTTAGCCCCAGCAGGGGGTTCTTCCTATGGCTACACCTTC. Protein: CASSLAPAGGSSYGYTF.

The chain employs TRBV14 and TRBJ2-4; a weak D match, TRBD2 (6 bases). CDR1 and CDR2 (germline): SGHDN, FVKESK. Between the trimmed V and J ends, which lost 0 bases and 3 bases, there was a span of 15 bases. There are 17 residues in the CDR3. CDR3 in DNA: TGTGCCAGCAGCCAAGAGGTCACGGGGGTAAGCAAAAACATTCAGTACTTC. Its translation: CASSQEVTGVSKNIQYF.

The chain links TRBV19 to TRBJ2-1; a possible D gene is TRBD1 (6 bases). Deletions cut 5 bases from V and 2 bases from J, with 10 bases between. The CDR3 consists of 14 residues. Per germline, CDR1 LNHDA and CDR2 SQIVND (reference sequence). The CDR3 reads CASSQRTAYNEQFF. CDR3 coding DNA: TGTGCCAGTAGTCAGCGGACAGCCTACAATGAGCAGTTCTTC.

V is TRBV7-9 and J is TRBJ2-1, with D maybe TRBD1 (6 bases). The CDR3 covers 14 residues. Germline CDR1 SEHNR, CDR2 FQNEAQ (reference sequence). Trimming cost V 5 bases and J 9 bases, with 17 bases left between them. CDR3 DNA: TGTGCCAGCAGCCCCGGACTTCAGGACAGTGAGCAGTTCTTC. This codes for CASSPGLQDSEQFF.

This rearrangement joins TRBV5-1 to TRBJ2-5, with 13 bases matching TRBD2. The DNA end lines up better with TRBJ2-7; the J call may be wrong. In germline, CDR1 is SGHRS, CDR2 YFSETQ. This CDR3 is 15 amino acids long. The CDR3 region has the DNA TGCGCCAGCAGCTCCGGACTAGCGGGAGCCCACGAGCAGTACTTC. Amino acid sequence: CASSSGLAGAHEQYF.

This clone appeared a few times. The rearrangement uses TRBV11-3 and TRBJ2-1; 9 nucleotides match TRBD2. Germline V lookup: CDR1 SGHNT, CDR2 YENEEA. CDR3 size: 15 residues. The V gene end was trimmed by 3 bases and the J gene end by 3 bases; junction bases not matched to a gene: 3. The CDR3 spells CASSFSGRSYNEQFF. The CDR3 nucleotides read TGTGCCAGCAGCTTCAGCGGGAGGAGCTACAATGAGCAGTTCTTC.

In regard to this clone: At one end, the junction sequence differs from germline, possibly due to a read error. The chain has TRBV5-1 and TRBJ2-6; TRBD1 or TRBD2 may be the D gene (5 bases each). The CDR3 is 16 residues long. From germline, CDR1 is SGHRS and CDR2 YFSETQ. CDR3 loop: CASSLGRVSGANGLTF. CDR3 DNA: TGCGCCAGCAGCCTGGGACGGGTCTCTGGGGCCAACGGCCTGACTTTC.

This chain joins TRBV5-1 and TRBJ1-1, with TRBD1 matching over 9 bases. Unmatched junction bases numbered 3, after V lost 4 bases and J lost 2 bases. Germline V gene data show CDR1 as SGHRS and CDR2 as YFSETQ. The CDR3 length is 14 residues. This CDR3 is CASSRDRVNTEAFF. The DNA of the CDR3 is TGCGCCAGCAGCCGGGACAGGGTCAACACTGAAGCTTTCTTT.

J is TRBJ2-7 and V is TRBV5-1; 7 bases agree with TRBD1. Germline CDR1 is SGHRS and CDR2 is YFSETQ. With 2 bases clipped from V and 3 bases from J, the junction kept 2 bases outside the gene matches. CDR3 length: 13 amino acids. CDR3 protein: CASSFRQGYEQYF. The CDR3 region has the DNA TGCGCCAGCAGCTTTCGACAGGGCTACGAGCAGTACTTC.

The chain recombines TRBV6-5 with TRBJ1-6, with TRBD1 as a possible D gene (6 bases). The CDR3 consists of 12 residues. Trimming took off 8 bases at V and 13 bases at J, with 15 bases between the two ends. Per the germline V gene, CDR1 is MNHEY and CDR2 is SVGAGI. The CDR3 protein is CASGQTLQPLHF. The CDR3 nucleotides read TGTGCCAGCGGACAGACGCTCCAGCCCCTCCACTTT.

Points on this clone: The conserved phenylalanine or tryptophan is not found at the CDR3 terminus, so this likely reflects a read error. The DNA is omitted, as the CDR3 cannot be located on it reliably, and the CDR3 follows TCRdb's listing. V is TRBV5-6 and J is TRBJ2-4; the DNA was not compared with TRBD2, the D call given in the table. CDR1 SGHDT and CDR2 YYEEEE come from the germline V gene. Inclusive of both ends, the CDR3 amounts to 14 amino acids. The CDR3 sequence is CASSEGLAGGVADI.

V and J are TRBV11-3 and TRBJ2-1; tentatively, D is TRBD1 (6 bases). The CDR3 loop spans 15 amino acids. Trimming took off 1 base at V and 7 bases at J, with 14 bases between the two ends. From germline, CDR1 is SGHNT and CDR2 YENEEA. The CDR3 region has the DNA TGTGCCAGCAGCTTAGGGGGTCGAGGGACAAATGAGCAGTTCTTC. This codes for CASSLGGRGTNEQFF.

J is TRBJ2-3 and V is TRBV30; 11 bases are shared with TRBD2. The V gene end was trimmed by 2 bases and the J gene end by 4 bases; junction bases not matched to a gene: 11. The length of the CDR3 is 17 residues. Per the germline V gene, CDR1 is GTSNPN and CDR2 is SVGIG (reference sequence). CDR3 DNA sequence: TGTGCCTGGAGTATTGGTAGCGGGAGGGCCGGGCCAGATACGCAGTATTTT. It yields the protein CAWSIGSGRAGPDTQYF. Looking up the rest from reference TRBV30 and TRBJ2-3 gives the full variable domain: SQTIHQWPATLVQPVGSPLSLECTVEGTSNPNLYWYRQAAGRGLQLLFYSVGIGQISSEVPQNLSASRPQDRQFILSSKKLLLSDSGFYLCAWSIGSGRAGPDTQYFGPGTRLTVL.

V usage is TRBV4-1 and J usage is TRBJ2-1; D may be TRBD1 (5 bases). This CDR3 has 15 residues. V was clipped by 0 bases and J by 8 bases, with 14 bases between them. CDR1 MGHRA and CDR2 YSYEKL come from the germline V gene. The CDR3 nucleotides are TGCGCCAGCAGCCAAGATTCGTCCAGGGCTGATGAGCAGTTCTTC. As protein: CASSQDSSRADEQFF.

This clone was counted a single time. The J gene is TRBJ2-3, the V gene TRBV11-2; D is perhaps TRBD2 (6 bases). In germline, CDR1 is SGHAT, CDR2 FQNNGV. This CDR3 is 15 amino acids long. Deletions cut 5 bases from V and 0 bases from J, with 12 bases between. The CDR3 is CASSPPRGSTDTQYF. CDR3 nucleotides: TGTGCCAGCAGCCCCCCCCGGGGGAGCACAGATACGCAGTATTTT.

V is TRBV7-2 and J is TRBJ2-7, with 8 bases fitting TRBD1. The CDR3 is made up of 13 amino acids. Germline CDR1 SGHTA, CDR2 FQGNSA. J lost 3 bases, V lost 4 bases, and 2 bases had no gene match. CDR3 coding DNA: TGTGCCAGCAGCTGGGGACAGGTCTACGAGCAGTACTTC. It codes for CASSWGQVYEQYF. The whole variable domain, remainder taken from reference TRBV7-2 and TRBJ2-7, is GAGVSQSPSNKVTEKGKDVELRCDPISGHTALYWYRQSLGQGLEFLIYFQGNSAPDKSGLPSDRFSAERTGGSVSTLTIQRTQQEDSAVYLCASSWGQVYEQYFGPGTRLTVT.

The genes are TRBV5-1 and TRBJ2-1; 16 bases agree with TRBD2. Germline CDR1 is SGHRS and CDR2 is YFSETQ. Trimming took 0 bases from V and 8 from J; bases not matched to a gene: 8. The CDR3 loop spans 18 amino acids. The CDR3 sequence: CASSLDPGTSGRADEQFF. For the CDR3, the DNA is TGCGCCAGCAGCTTGGACCCGGGGACTAGCGGGAGGGCCGATGAGCAGTTCTTC.

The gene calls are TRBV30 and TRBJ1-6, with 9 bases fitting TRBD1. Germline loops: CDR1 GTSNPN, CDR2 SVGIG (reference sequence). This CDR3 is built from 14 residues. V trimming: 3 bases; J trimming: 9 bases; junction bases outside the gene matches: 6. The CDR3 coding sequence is TGTGCCTGGAGGGGACAGGGTGGGATTTCACCCCTCCACTTT. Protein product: CAWRGQGGISPLHF.

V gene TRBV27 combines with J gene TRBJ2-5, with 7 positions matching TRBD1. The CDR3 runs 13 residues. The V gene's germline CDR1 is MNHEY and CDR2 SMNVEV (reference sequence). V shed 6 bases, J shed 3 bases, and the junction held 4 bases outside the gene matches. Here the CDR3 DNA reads TGTGCCAGCAGACCAGACAGGGAAGAGACCCAGTACTTC. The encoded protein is CASRPDREETQYF.

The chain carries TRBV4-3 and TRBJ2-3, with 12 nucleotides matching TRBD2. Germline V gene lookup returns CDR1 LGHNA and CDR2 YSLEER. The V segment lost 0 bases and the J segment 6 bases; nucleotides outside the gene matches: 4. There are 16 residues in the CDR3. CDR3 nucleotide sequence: TGCGCCAGCAGCCAAGAGGCTAGCGGGAGGGCCGATACGCAGTATTTT. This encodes CASSQEASGRADTQYF.